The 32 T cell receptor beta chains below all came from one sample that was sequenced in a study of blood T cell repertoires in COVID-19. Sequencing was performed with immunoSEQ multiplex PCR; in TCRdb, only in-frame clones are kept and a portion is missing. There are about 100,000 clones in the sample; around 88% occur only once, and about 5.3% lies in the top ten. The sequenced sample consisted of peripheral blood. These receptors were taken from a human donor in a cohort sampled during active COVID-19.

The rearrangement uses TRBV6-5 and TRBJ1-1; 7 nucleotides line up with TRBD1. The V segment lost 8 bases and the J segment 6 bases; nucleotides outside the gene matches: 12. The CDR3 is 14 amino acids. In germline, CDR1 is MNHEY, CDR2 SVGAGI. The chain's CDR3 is CASDTGVGFAEAFF. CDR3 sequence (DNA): TGTGCCAGCGACACAGGGGTAGGATTCGCTGAAGCTTTCTTT.

This CDR3 reads CASRQNYGYTF. The CDR3 DNA sequence: TGTGCCAGCAGACAGAACTATGGCTACACCTTC. The chain combines TRBV2 with TRBJ1-2; D gene uncertain. The V gene's germline CDR1 is SNHLY and CDR2 FYNNEI. This CDR3 region has 11 residues. Trimming shortened V by 6 bases and J by 2 bases, and 4 bases separated the two germline ends.

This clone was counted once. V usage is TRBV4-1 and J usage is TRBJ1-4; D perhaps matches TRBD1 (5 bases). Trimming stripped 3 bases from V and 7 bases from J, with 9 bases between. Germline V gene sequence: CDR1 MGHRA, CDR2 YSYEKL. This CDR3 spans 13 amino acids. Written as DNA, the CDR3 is TGCGCCAGCAGCCAGCAGGGTAGTGAAAAACTGTTTTTT. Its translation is CASSQQGSEKLFF.

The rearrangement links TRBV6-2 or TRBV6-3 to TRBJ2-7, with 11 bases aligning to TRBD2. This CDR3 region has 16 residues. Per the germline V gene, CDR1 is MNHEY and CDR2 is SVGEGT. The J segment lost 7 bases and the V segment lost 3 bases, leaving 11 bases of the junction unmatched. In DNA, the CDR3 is TGTGCCAGCAGTTATCCCGTCACTAGCGGGAGCTTTGAGCAGTACTTC. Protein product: CASSYPVTSGSFEQYF.

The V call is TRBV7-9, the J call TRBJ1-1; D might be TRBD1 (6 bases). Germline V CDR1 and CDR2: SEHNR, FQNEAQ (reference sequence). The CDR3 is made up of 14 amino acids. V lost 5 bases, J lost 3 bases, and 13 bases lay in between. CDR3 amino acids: CASSPDQGYTEAFF. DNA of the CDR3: TGTGCCAGCAGCCCCGACCAGGGGTACACTGAAGCTTTCTTT.

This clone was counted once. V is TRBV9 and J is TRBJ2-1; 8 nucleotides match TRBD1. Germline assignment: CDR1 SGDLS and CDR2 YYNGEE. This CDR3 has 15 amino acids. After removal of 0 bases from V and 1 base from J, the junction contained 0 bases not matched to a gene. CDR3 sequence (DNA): TGTGCCAGCAGCGTAGGACAGGGGTCCTACAATGAGCAGTTCTTC. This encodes CASSVGQGSYNEQFF.

CDR3 coding DNA: TGTGCCAGCAGTCGATCTGTGGCGTCAGGCTATGGCTACACCTTC. It codes for CASSRSVASGYGYTF. The rearrangement links TRBV27 to TRBJ1-2; D gene ambiguous. This CDR3 contains 15 residues. The V end lost 5 bases, the J end lost 4 bases, and 17 bases lay between the germline ends. Germline values: CDR1 MNHEY, CDR2 SMNVEV (reference sequence).

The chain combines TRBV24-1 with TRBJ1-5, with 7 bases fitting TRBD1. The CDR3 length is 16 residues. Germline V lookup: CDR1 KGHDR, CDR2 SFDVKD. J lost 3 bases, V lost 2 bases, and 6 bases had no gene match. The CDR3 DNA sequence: TGTGCCACCAGTGATTCTGACAGGGCCCTCAATCAGCCCCAGCATTTT. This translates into CATSDSDRALNQPQHF.

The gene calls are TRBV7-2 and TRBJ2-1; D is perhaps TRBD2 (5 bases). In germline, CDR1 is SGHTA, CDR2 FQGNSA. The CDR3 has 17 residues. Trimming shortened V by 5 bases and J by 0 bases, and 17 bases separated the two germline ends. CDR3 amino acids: CASSGRRLADSYNEQFF. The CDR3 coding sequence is TGTGCCAGCAGCGGAAGGAGGCTAGCAGACTCCTACAATGAGCAGTTCTTC.

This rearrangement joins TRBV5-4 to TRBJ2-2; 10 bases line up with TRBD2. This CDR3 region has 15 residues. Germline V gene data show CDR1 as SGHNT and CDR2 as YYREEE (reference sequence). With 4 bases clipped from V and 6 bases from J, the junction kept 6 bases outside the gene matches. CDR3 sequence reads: CASSQLAGSPGELFF. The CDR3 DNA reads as TGTGCCAGCAGCCAACTAGCGGGAAGCCCCGGGGAGCTGTTTTTT.

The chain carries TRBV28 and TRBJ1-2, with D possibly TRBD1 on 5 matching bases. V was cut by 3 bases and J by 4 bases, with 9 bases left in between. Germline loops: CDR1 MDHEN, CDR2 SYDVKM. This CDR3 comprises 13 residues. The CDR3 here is CASSLSRVYGYTF. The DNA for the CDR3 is TGTGCCAGCAGTTTGAGCAGGGTCTATGGCTACACCTTC.

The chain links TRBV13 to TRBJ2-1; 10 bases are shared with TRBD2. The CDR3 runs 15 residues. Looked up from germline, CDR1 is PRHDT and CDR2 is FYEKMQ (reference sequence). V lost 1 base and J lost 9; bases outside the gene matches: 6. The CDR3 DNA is TGTGCCAGCAGCTTAGATCCTAGCGGGAGAGCTGAGCAGTTCTTC. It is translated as CASSLDPSGRAEQFF.

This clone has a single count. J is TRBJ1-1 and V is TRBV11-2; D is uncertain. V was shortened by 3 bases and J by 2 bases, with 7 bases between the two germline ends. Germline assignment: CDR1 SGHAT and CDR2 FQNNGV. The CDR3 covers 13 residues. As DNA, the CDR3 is TGTGCCAGCAGCTTGACACCTAACACTGAAGCTTTCTTT. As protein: CASSLTPNTEAFF.

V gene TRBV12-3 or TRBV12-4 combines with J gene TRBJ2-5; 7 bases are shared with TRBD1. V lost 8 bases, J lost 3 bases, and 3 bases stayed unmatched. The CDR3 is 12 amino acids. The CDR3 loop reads CASRGGEETQYF. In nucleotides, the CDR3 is TGTGCCAGCCGAGGGGGCGAAGAGACCCAGTACTTC.

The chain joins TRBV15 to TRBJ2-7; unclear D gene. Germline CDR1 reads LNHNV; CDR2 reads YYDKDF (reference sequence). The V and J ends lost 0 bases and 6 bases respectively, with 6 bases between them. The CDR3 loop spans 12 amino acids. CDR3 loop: CATSRDRGEQYF. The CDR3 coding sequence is TGTGCCACCAGCAGAGACCGAGGCGAGCAGTACTTC.

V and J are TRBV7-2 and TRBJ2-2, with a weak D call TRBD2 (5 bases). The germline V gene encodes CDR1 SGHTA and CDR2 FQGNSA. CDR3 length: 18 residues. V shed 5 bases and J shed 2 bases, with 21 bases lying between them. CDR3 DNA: TGTGCCAGCAGCCGCTTGGCCCAGTCGGGAAGTAACACCGGGGAGCTGTTTTTT. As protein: CASSRLAQSGSNTGELFF.

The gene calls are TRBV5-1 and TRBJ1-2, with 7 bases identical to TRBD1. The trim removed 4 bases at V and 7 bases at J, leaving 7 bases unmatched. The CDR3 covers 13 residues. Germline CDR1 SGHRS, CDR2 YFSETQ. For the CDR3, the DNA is TGCGCCAGCAGCATAGACAGGGTTCGTGGCTACACCTTC. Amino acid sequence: CASSIDRVRGYTF.

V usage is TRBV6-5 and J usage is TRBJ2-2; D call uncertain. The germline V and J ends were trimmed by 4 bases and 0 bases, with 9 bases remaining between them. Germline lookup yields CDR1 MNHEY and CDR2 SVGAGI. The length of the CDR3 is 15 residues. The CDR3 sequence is CASSFDTSNTGELFF. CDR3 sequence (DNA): TGTGCCAGCAGTTTTGACACCTCGAACACCGGGGAGCTGTTTTTT.

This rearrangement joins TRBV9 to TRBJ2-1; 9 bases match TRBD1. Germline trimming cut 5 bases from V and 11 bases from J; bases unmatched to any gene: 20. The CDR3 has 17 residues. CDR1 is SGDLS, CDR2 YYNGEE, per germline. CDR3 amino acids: CASSYLTGGQGSIKQFF. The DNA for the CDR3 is TGTGCCAGCAGTTACCTAACGGGGGGACAGGGTTCGATTAAGCAGTTCTTC.

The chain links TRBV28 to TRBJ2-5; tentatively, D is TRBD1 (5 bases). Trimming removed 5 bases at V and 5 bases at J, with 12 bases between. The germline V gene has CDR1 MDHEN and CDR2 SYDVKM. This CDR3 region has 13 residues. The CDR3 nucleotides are TGTGCCAGCAGTGCCGTGGGGCGGGAGACCCAGTACTTC. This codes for CASSAVGRETQYF. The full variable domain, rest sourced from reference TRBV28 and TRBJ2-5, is DVKVTQSSRYLVKRTGEKVFLECVQDMDHENMFWYRQDPGLGLRLIYFSYDVKMKEKGDIPEGYSVSREKKERFSLILESASTNQTSMYLCASSAVGRETQYFGPGTRLLVL.

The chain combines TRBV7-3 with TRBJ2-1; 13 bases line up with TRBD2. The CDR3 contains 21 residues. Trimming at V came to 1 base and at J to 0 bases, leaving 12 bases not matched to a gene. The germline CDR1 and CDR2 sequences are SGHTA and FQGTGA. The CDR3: CASSLSQNGLAGASSYNEQFF. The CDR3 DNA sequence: TGTGCCAGCAGCTTAAGTCAAAACGGACTAGCGGGAGCCAGCTCCTACAATGAGCAGTTCTTC.

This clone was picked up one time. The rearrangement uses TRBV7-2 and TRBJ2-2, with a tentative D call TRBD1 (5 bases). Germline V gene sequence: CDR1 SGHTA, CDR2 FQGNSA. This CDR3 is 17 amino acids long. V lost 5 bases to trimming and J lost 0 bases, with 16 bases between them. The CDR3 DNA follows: TGTGCCAGCAGCCCTACAACTGGGGCTACGAACACCGGGGAGCTGTTTTTT. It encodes CASSPTTGATNTGELFF.

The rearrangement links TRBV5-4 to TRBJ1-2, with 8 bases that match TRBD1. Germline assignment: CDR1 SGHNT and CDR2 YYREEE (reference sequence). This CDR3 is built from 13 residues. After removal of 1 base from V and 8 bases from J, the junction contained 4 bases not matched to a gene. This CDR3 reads CASSLQGARGYTF. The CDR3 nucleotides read TGTGCCAGCAGCTTGCAGGGGGCGAGGGGCTACACCTTC. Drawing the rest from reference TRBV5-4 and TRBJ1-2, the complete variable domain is ETGVTQSPTHLIKTRGQQVTLRCSSQSGHNTVSWYQQALGQGPQFIFQYYREEENGRGNFPPRFSGLQFPNYSSELNVNALELDDSALYLCASSLQGARGYTFGSGTRLTVV.

The CDR3 protein is CASSQLSGRDYEQYF. The CDR3 DNA is TGCGCCAGCAGCCAACTTAGCGGGAGGGACTACGAGCAGTACTTC. The V call is TRBV4-1, the J call TRBJ2-7; the match to TRBD2 covers 11 bases. The CDR3 runs 15 residues. Trimming at V came to 2 bases and at J to 3 bases, leaving 3 bases not matched to a gene. In germline, CDR1 is MGHRA, CDR2 YSYEKL.

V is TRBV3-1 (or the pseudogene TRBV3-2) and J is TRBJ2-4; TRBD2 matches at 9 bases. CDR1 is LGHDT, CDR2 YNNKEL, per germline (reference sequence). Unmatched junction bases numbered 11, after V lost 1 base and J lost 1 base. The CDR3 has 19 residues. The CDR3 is CASSQVSRGRVPAKNIQYF. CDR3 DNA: TGTGCCAGCAGCCAAGTCAGTCGCGGGAGGGTTCCTGCCAAAAACATTCAGTACTTC.

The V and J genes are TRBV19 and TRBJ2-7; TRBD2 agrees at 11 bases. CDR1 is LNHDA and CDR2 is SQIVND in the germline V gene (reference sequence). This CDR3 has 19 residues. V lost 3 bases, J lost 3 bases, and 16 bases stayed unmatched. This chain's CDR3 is CASSMAQGTGLAELYEQYF. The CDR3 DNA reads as TGTGCCAGTAGTATGGCCCAAGGGACGGGACTAGCGGAACTCTACGAGCAGTACTTC.

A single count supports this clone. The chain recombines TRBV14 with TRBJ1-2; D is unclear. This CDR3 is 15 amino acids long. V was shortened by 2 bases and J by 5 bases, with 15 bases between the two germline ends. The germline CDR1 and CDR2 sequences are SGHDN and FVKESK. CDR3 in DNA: TGTGCCAGCAGCCAAAGGCGGGGAACTGGGTATGGCTACACCTTC. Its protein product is CASSQRRGTGYGYTF.

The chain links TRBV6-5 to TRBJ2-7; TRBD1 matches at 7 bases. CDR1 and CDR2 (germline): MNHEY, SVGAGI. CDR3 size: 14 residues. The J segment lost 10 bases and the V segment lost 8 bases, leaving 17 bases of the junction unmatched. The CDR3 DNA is TGTGCCAGCCGCTCGACAGGGTCAGAATTTTCCCAGTACTTC. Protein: CASRSTGSEFSQYF.

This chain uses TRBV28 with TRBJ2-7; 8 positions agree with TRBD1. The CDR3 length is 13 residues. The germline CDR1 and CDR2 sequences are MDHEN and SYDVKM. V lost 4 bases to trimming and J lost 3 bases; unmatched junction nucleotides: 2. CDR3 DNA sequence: TGTGCCAGCAGTTCAGGGGGCGGCTACGAGCAGTACTTC. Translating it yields CASSSGGGYEQYF.

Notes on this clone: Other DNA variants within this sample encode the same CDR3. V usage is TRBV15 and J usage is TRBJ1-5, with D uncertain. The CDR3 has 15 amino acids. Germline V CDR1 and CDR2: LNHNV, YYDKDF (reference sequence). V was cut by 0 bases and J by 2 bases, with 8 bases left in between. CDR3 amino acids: CATSRDPGGNQPQHF. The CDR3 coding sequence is TGTGCCACCAGCAGAGATCCGGGAGGCAATCAGCCCCAGCATTTT.

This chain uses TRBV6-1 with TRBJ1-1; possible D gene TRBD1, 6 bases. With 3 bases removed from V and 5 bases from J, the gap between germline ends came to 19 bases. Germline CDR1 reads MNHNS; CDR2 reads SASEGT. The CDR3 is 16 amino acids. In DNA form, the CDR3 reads TGTGCCAGCAGTGAGACCACAACAGGGTTAAGGACTGAAGCTTTCTTT. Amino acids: CASSETTTGLRTEAFF.

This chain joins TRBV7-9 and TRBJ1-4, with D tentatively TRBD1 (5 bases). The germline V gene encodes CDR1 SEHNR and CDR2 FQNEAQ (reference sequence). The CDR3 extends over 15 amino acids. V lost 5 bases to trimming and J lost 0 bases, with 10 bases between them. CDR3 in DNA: TGTGCCAGCAGCCTCAGACAGCCAACTAATGAAAAACTGTTTTTT. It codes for CASSLRQPTNEKLFF.